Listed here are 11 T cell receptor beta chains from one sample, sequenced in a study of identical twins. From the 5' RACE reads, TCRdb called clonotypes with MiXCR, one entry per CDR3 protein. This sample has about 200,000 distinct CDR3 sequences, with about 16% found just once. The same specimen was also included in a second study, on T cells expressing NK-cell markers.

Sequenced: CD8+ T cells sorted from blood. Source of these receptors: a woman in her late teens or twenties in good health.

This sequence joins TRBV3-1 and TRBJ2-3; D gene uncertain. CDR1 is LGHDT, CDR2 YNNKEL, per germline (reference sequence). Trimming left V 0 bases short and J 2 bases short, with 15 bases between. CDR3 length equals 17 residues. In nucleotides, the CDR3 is TGTGCCAGCAGCCAAGATCCCGGATGGGGAATCACAGATACGCAGTATTTT. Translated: CASSQDPGWGITDTQYF.

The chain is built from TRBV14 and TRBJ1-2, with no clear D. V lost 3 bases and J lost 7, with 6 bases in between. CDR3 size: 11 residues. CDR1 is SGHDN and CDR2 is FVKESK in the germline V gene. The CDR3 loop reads CASSQGAGYTF. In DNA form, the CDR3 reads TGTGCCAGCAGCCAGGGAGCTGGCTACACCTTC.

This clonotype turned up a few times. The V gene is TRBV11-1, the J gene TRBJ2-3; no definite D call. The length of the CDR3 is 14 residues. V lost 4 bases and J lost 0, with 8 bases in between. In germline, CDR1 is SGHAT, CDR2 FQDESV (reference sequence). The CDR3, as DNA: TGTGCCAGCAGCTCTCTGGACAGCACAGATACGCAGTATTTT. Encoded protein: CASSSLDSTDTQYF.

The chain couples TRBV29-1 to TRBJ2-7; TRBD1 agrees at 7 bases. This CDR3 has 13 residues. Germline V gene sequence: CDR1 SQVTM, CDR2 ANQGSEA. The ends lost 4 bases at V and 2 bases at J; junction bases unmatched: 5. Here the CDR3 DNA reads TGCAGCGTTGCCCCCGGGACAGCCTACGAGCAGTACTTC. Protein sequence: CSVAPGTAYEQYF.

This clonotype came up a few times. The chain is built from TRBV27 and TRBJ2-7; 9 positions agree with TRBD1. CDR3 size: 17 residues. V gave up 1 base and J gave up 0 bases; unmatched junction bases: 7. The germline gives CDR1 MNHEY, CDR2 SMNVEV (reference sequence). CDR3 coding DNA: TGTGCCAGCAGTTTATTACAGGGGGCCGTGGGCTCCTACGAGCAGTACTTC. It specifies CASSLLQGAVGSYEQYF.

CDR3 nucleotides: TGCGCCAGCAGCCAAGAGGAGACTAGCGGGGGCCCGGCTATTACAGATACGCAGTATTTT. It specifies CASSQEETSGGPAITDTQYF. The chain joins TRBV4-1 to TRBJ2-3, with TRBD2 identical over 12 bases. CDR3 size: 20 residues. In germline, CDR1 is MGHRA, CDR2 YSYEKL. The V gene end was trimmed by 0 bases and the J gene end by 3 bases; junction bases not matched to a gene: 13.

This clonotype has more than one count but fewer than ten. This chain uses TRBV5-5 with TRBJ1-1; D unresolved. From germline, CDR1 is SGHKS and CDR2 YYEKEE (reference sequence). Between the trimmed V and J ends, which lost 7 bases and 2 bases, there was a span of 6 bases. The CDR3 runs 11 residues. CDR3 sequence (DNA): TGTGCCAGCGGATCCAACACTGAAGCTTTCTTT. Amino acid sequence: CASGSNTEAFF. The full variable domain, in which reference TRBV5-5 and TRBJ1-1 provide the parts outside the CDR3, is DAGVTQSPTHLIKTRGQQVTLRCSPISGHKSVSWYQQVLGQGPQFIFQYYEKEERGRGNFPDRFSARQFPNYSSELNVNALLLGDSALYLCASGSNTEAFFGQGTRLTVV.

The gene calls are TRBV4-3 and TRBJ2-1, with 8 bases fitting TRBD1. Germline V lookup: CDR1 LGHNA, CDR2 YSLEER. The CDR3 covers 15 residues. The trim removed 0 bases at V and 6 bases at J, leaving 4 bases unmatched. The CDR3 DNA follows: TGCGCCAGCAGCCAAGAGGTAGGGACAGGCAATGAGCAGTTCTTC. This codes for CASSQEVGTGNEQFF.

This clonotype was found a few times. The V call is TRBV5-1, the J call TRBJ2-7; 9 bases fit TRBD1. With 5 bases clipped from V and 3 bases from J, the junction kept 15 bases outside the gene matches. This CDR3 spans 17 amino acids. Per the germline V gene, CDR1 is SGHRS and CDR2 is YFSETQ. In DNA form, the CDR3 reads TGCGCCAGCAGGTTGATCGGAACCGGGACAGGGATCTACGAGCAGTACTTC. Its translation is CASRLIGTGTGIYEQYF.

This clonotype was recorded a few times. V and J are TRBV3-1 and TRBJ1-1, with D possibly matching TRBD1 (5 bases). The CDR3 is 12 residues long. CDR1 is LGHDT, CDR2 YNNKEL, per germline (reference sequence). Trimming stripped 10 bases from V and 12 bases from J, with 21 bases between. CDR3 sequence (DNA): TGTGCCACTGGGACTACCGCCCCTGAGACTTTCTTT. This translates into CATGTTAPETFF.

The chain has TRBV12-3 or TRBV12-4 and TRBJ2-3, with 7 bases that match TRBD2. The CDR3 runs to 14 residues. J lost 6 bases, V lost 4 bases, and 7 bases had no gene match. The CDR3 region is CASSSGLVGDTQYF. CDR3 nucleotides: TGTGCCAGCAGTTCAGGACTAGTCGGGGATACGCAGTATTTT.